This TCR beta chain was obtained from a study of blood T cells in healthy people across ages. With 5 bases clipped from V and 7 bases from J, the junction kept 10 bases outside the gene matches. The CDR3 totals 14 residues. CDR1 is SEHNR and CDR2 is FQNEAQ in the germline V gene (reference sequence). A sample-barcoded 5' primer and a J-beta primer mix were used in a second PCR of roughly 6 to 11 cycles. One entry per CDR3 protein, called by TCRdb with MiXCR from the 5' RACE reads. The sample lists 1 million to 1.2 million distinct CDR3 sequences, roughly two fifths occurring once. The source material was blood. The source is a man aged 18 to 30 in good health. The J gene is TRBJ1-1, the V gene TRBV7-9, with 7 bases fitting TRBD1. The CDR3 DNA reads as TGTGCCAGCAGCAGACAGGGTCGGAGCATTGAAGCTTTCTTT. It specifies CASSRQGRSIEAFF.